This record covers a single T cell receptor beta chain. The antigen remains undetermined. The same CDR3 is also encoded by other DNA sequences in this sample. Per germline, CDR1 SNHLY and CDR2 FYNNEI. V lost 0 bases, J lost 4 bases, and 4 bases stayed unmatched. This CDR3 spans 15 amino acids. This specimen comes from a study of shared clonotypes between healthy human individuals. Naive CD8 cells comprised CD45RO-negative, CCR7-positively selected cells, excluding terminally differentiated effector memory CD45RA+ cells. In the authors' workflow: Filtering differed for immunoSEQ, which gave only junction sequences without quality scores. TCRdb keeps only in-frame clones here, not all; method: immunoSEQ multiplex PCR. That table is the source of V, J and clone size, and D and trimming were worked out from the DNA. The data contain about 2 million clones, roughly 95% of them seen just once; the ten biggest clones take up 0.95% to 1.5%.

General study points: Naive subsets, compared against memory subsets, generally had larger estimated richness values. Represented genetic and exposure-history diversity was restricted by having few donors. Incompleteness in sorted-subset sequencing, despite large depth, was shown by rarefaction.

The J gene is TRBJ2-7, the V gene TRBV2; 9 bases align to TRBD2. This receptor was identified in a man between 18 and 29 years old in good health. Sequenced input: naive CD8+ T cells sorted from blood. CDR3 sequence: CASSEARLAGYEQYF. Written as DNA, the CDR3 is TGTGCCAGCAGTGAAGCCCGGCTAGCGGGGTACGAGCAGTACTTC.